These 32 T cell receptor beta chains originate from one sample sequenced in a study of T cells in Graves' hyperthyroidism and ophthalmopathy (dated by TCRdb to the late 2010s). Library prep was done by multiplex PCR. Data came from an Illumina HiSeq 2000. Amplification of TCR beta CDR3 regions was carried out from RNA transcripts. A first-round RT-PCR of the TCR CDR3 used the HTBI primer set with the Qiagen OneStep RT-PCR kit. Clones were called with MiXCR by TCRdb after fastp trimmed the public reads at Q25, and only in-frame beta chains were retained. Records with the same CDR3 protein are collapsed into one entry carrying the most frequent genes and DNA. Present in this sample are approximately 400,000 distinct CDR3 sequences, 15% to 19% of which were seen just once. Approximately 30% of the sample goes to the ten largest clones. Sequencing was done on a sample of blood. All receptors derive from a woman between 18 and 29 years old with Graves' hyperthyroidism that later progressed to Graves' ophthalmopathy.

Details on this clonotype: At one of its ends the junction is not consistent with the germline gene, which may arise from a read error. The chain has TRBV3-1 and TRBJ2-5; tentative D call: TRBD2 (6 bases). The germline V gene encodes CDR1 LGHDT and CDR2 YNNKEL (reference sequence). The length of the CDR3 is 13 residues. CDR3 sequence reads: CASSQVGGGRMDF. CDR3 nucleotide sequence: TGTGCCAGCAGCCAAGTGGGGGGTGGTCGAATGGACTTC.

In this sample, this clonotype turned up many times. This chain uses TRBV28 with TRBJ1-1; 8 bases align to TRBD1. J was trimmed by 0 bases and V by 4 bases; bases with no gene match: 7. The CDR3 loop spans 16 amino acids. Germline values: CDR1 MDHEN, CDR2 SYDVKM. CDR3 in amino acids: CASSSTGVIMNTEAFF. CDR3 coding DNA: TGTGCCAGCAGTTCGACAGGGGTTATCATGAACACTGAAGCTTTCTTT.

The sample holds many counts of this clonotype. The chain couples TRBV28 to TRBJ2-7; tentatively, D is TRBD1 (5 bases). There are 12 residues in the CDR3. Germline CDR1 is MDHEN and CDR2 is SYDVKM. Trimming removed 2 bases at V and 4 bases at J, with 6 bases between. The CDR3 DNA reads as TGTGCCAGCAGTTTAAGGGGTTACGAGCAGTACTTC. It codes for CASSLRGYEQYF.

This clonotype occurred many times. V is TRBV12-3 or TRBV12-4 and J is TRBJ1-5, with D possibly being TRBD1 (5 bases). The V end lost 7 bases, the J end lost 6 bases, and 13 bases lay between the germline ends. CDR3 length equals 13 residues. The CDR3 region is CASTTGPSQPQHF. The CDR3 DNA reads as TGTGCCAGCACCACAGGTCCTAGTCAGCCCCAGCATTTT.

This clonotype came up a few times. V is TRBV12-3 or TRBV12-4 and J is TRBJ2-5; D perhaps matches TRBD1 (5 bases). Trimming stripped 1 base from V and 4 bases from J, with 13 bases between. The CDR3 has 15 residues. The CDR3 spells CASSLGRRVIETQYF. CDR3 DNA sequence: TGTGCCAGCAGTTTAGGTCGCAGGGTAATAGAGACCCAGTACTTC.

This clonotype was counted between two and nine times. The chain combines TRBV27 with TRBJ2-1; 10 bases line up with TRBD2. V lost 6 bases, J lost 9 bases, and 11 bases stayed unmatched. Germline V gives CDR1 MNHEY, CDR2 SMNVEV (reference sequence). The CDR3 is made up of 15 amino acids. The CDR3 loop is CASSAPPSGRTEQFF. The CDR3 DNA reads TGTGCCAGCAGCGCCCCCCCTAGCGGGAGAACTGAGCAGTTCTTC.

The chain couples TRBV10-2 to TRBJ2-1; possibly TRBD2 for D (5 bases). Germline V lookup: CDR1 WSHSY, CDR2 SAAADI. CDR3 length: 15 residues. V was cut by 3 bases and J by 6 bases, with 15 bases left in between. CDR3 amino acids: CASSEISVGSNEQFF. DNA of the CDR3: TGCGCCAGCAGTGAAATTAGCGTGGGCAGCAATGAGCAGTTCTTC.

To note about this clonotype: Mismatch with germline at one junction end may stem from a read error. This chain joins TRBV10-3 and TRBJ2-2, with a tentative D call TRBD2 (6 bases). The CDR3 consists of 15 residues. Germline loops: CDR1 ENHRY, CDR2 SYGVKD. DNA for the CDR3: TGTGCCAGCAGTTACCTCCTAGCGAGCACCGGGGAGCGGTTTTTT. Translation: CASSYLLASTGERFF.

In this sample, this clonotype turned up many times. This chain connects TRBV5-1 to TRBJ2-1; D is undetermined. Deletions cut 0 bases from V and 4 bases from J, with 11 bases between. CDR3 length equals 15 residues. The germline CDR1 and CDR2 sequences are SGHRS and YFSETQ. The CDR3 DNA reads as TGCGCCAGCAGCTTGGTTATGGGGAAATACAATGAGCAGTTCTTC. It specifies CASSLVMGKYNEQFF.

This clonotype was found many times. The gene calls are TRBV12-3 or TRBV12-4 and TRBJ2-4; D is perhaps TRBD1 (6 bases). Trimming removed 7 bases from V and 9 bases from J, with 16 bases in between. The CDR3 covers 13 residues. The CDR3 loop reads CASTLGVRGIQYF. CDR3 DNA: TGTGCCAGCACCCTAGGGGTCAGGGGCATTCAGTACTTC.

This clonotype was seen at least ten times. J is TRBJ2-7 and V is TRBV6-2 or TRBV6-3; D possibly corresponds to TRBD2 (5 bases). CDR1 is MNHEY and CDR2 is SVGEGT in the germline V gene. This CDR3 comprises 14 residues. V was pared by 0 bases and J by 6 bases, with 12 bases between. The CDR3 DNA sequence: TGTGCCAGCAGTTACTCGCGGGCGTCGGGCGAGCAGTACTTC. Translation: CASSYSRASGEQYF.

This clonotype was seen ten or more times. V gene TRBV28 combines with J gene TRBJ2-6, with D possibly being TRBD1 (6 bases). Germline V CDR1 and CDR2: MDHEN, SYDVKM. V shed 5 bases and J shed 1 base, with 18 bases lying between them. The CDR3 totals 18 residues. CDR3 amino acids: CASSRREWGRSGANVLTF. CDR3 coding DNA: TGTGCCAGCAGTCGTCGCGAATGGGGGCGGTCTGGGGCCAACGTCCTGACTTTC.

This clonotype was seen repeatedly, ten times or more. J is TRBJ2-1 and V is TRBV2; 7 bases agree with TRBD1. The V and J ends lost 6 bases and 5 bases, in that order; junction bases with no gene match: 4. This CDR3 has 13 amino acids. Germline V gene data show CDR1 as SNHLY and CDR2 as FYNNEI. CDR3 in amino acids: CASRPQGNNEQFF. CDR3 coding DNA: TGTGCCAGCAGGCCACAGGGGAACAATGAGCAGTTCTTC.

This clonotype was seen at least ten times. The V gene is TRBV5-1, the J gene TRBJ2-7; 8 bases fit TRBD1. J lost 2 bases, V lost 3 bases, and 7 bases had no gene match. The germline CDR1 and CDR2 sequences are SGHRS and YFSETQ. The CDR3 consists of 15 residues. The CDR3 is CASSSRTGLAYEQYF. The CDR3 coding sequence is TGCGCCAGCAGCTCCCGGACAGGGCTGGCCTACGAGCAGTACTTC. Full variable domain (rest looked up from reference TRBV5-1 and TRBJ2-7): KAGVTQTPRYLIKTRGQQVTLSCSPISGHRSVSWYQQTPGQGLQFLFEYFSETQRNKGNFPGRFSGRQFSNSRSEMNVSTLELGDSALYLCASSSRTGLAYEQYFGPGTRLTVT.

The rearrangement uses TRBV9 and TRBJ2-5; D might be TRBD1 or TRBD2, each matching 5 bases. V lost 4 bases and J lost 13, with 20 bases in between. The CDR3 is made up of 13 amino acids. CDR1 SGDLS and CDR2 YYNGEE come from the germline V gene. The CDR3 coding sequence is TGTGCCAGCAGCCTCGGGGACGCAAGGCATCTGTACTTC. It specifies CASSLGDARHLYF.

This clonotype was counted many times. This rearrangement joins TRBV20-1 to TRBJ2-7; 8 bases are shared with TRBD1. The CDR3 contains 14 residues. CDR1 is DFQATT, CDR2 SNEGSKA, per germline (reference sequence). With V trimmed by 5 bases and J by 0 bases, 6 bases remained unmatched. CDR3 bases: TGCAGTGCTGGACAGGGACATCTCTCCTACGAGCAGTACTTC. Protein: CSAGQGHLSYEQYF.

This clonotype was detected many times. The V call is TRBV29-1, the J call TRBJ2-1; a weak D match, TRBD1 (6 bases). Germline V lookup: CDR1 SQVTM, CDR2 ANQGSEA. Between the trimmed V and J ends, which lost 6 bases and 2 bases, there was a span of 14 bases. The CDR3 covers 14 residues. In nucleotides, the CDR3 is TGCAGCGTCGATTGGACAGAAGCCTACAATGAGCAGTTCTTC. Its translation: CSVDWTEAYNEQFF.

At least ten counts were recorded for this clonotype. The rearrangement joins TRBV28 to TRBJ2-3; TRBD1 matches at 10 bases. The germline V gene has CDR1 MDHEN and CDR2 SYDVKM. With 5 bases clipped from V and 5 bases from J, the junction kept 7 bases outside the gene matches. This CDR3 has 15 amino acids. The CDR3, as DNA: TGTGCCAGCAGTCTCCGGGACAGGGGTATAGATACGCAGTATTTT. Its translation is CASSLRDRGIDTQYF.

The table lists this clonotype with many counts. The chain carries TRBV29-1 and TRBJ1-1; 9 nucleotides agree with TRBD1. The CDR3 runs 14 residues. V was pared by 1 base and J by 1 base, with 1 base of the junction left unmatched. Germline values: CDR1 SQVTM, CDR2 ANQGSEA. The CDR3 here is CSVEAQGANTEAFF. CDR3 nucleotide sequence: TGCAGCGTTGAAGCACAGGGGGCGAACACTGAAGCTTTCTTT.

This clonotype was counted at least ten times. This chain uses TRBV7-3 with TRBJ2-1; TRBD2 matches 9 bases. CDR1 is SGHTA and CDR2 is FQGTGA in the germline V gene. The CDR3 totals 14 residues. V shed 5 bases, J shed 7 bases, and the junction held 6 bases outside the gene matches. CDR3 sequence (DNA): TGTGCCAGCAGCGTTAGCGGGAGTTGGAATGAGCAGTTCTTC. Protein: CASSVSGSWNEQFF. The whole variable domain, remainder taken from reference TRBV7-3 and TRBJ2-1, is GAGVSQTPSNKVTEKGKYVELRCDPISGHTALYWYRQSLGQGPEFLIYFQGTGAADDSGLPNDRFFAVRPEGSVSTLKIQRTERGDSAVYLCASSVSGSWNEQFFGPGTRLTVL.

CDR3 region: CASTGYEQFF. Written as DNA, the CDR3 is TGTGCCAGCACTGGTTATGAGCAGTTCTTC. The chain uses TRBV6-2 or TRBV6-3 and TRBJ2-1, with D unclear. V lost 7 bases and J 8 bases, leaving 6 bases between the germline ends. The CDR3 runs 10 residues. CDR1 and CDR2 (germline): MNHEY, SVGEGT.

Points on this clonotype: The junction shows a germline mismatch at one end, possibly a read error. J is TRBJ2-1 and V is TRBV27; 9 bases line up with TRBD1. CDR1 is MNHEY and CDR2 is SMNVEV in the germline V gene (reference sequence). This CDR3 is 13 amino acids long. CDR3 sequence: CASSRTGDNERFF. The CDR3 nucleotides are TGTGCCAGCAGTCGGACAGGGGACAATGAGCGGTTCTTC.

This clonotype was counted at least ten times. This chain joins TRBV20-1 and TRBJ2-1; 10 bases map to TRBD2. Trimming removed 5 bases from V and 0 bases from J; junction bases left unmatched: 4. CDR1 and CDR2 (germline): DFQATT, SNEGSKA (reference sequence). The CDR3 covers 15 residues. The CDR3 nucleotides read TGCAGTGCTCTCACTAGCGGGGTCTCCTACAATGAGCAGTTCTTC. Residues: CSALTSGVSYNEQFF.

V usage is TRBV5-5 and J usage is TRBJ1-2; weak D call: TRBD1 (6 bases). Trimming cost V 0 bases and J 3 bases, with 9 bases left between them. The length of the CDR3 is 14 residues. Germline V CDR1 and CDR2: SGHKS, YYEKEE (reference sequence). The CDR3 bases are TGTGCCAGCAGCTTGGGGGACATTTACTATGGCTACACCTTC. As protein: CASSLGDIYYGYTF.

Many counts were recorded for this clonotype. The chain uses TRBV28 and TRBJ2-7, with unresolved D. Germline V CDR1 and CDR2: MDHEN, SYDVKM. This CDR3 comprises 16 residues. Trimming left V 4 bases short and J 2 bases short, with 18 bases between. CDR3 amino acids: CASSSRWMTPPYEQYF. Here the CDR3 DNA reads TGTGCCAGCAGTTCCAGGTGGATGACACCCCCCTACGAGCAGTACTTC. The variable domain in full, with the rest retrieved from reference TRBV28 and TRBJ2-7, is DVKVTQSSRYLVKRTGEKVFLECVQDMDHENMFWYRQDPGLGLRLIYFSYDVKMKEKGDIPEGYSVSREKKERFSLILESASTNQTSMYLCASSSRWMTPPYEQYFGPGTRLTVT.

The rearrangement joins TRBV4-3 to TRBJ2-5; TRBD2 agrees at 10 bases. V shed 1 base and J 1 base; nucleotides not matched to a gene: 6. The CDR3 runs to 17 residues. Germline CDR1 and CDR2: LGHNA and YSLEER. As DNA, the CDR3 is TGCGCCAGCAGCCAAGCGGCTAGCGGGAGCCCCCAAGAGACCCAGTACTTC. It yields the protein CASSQAASGSPQETQYF.

Concerning this clonotype itself: One junction end does not reproduce the germline sequence, and a read error may be involved. The gene calls are TRBV7-9 and TRBJ1-1; D gene ambiguous. Germline CDR1 reads SEHNR; CDR2 reads FQNEAQ (reference sequence). The CDR3 is 15 amino acids. CDR3 protein: CASNLGSQEGTEAFF. In DNA, the CDR3 is TGTGCCAGCAACTTAGGGAGCCAAGAGGGCACTGAAGCCTTCTTT. Full variable domain (outside the CDR3, taken from reference TRBV7-9 and TRBJ1-1): DTGVSQNPRHKITKRGQNVTFRCDPISEHNRLYWYRQTLGQGPEFLTYFQNEAQLEKSRLLSDRFSAERPKGSFSTLEIQRTEQGDSAMYLCASNLGSQEGTEAFFGQGTRLTVV.

This clonotype was observed many times. The chain employs TRBV6-1 and TRBJ1-2; 7 bases map to TRBD1. The germline gives CDR1 MNHNS, CDR2 SASEGT. V lost 6 bases to trimming and J lost 4 bases; unmatched junction nucleotides: 11. This CDR3 is built from 15 residues. The CDR3 region is CASSERTGLTYGYTF. CDR3 bases: TGTGCCAGCAGCGAACGGACAGGACTTACCTATGGCTACACCTTC.

This clonotype was counted ten times or more. The chain joins TRBV20-1 to TRBJ2-1; the D gene could be TRBD1 or TRBD2 (5 bases each). Trimming shortened V by 3 bases and J by 4 bases, and 22 bases separated the two germline ends. This CDR3 contains 17 residues. Germline CDR1 reads DFQATT; CDR2 reads SNEGSKA (reference sequence). CDR3 sequence: CSASVLQGSEGYNEQFF. Written as DNA, the CDR3 is TGCAGTGCTAGCGTCCTTCAGGGTAGCGAGGGGTACAATGAGCAGTTCTTC.

This clonotype has at least ten counts. The rearrangement uses TRBV20-1 and TRBJ1-1, with no clear D. The V and J ends lost 5 bases and 5 bases respectively, with 12 bases between them. CDR1 and CDR2 (germline): DFQATT, SNEGSKA (reference sequence). This CDR3 spans 12 amino acids. CDR3 in DNA: TGCAGTGCTGGCTCCGGAGGAACTGAAGCTTTCTTT. Amino acid sequence: CSAGSGGTEAFF.

The V gene is TRBV4-3, the J gene TRBJ2-3; D perhaps matches TRBD1 (5 bases). CDR3 length: 15 amino acids. The V gene lost 1 base and the J gene lost 6 bases, with 14 bases spanning the gap. Germline lookup yields CDR1 LGHNA and CDR2 YSLEER. In DNA form, the CDR3 reads TGCGCCAGCAGCCAAGCACTATCGACAGCTGATACGCAGTATTTT. It is translated as CASSQALSTADTQYF.

This clonotype was observed many times. This chain connects TRBV6-5 to TRBJ1-4; TRBD1 is a possible D gene (6 bases). The germline V and J ends were trimmed by 0 bases and 5 bases, with 13 bases remaining between them. CDR1 is MNHEY, CDR2 SVGAGI, per germline. This CDR3 is 16 amino acids long. CDR3 in DNA: TGTGCCAGCAGTTACTCTGGCAGGGGAGGGAATGAAAAACTGTTTTTT. It encodes CASSYSGRGGNEKLFF.